What follows are 3 T cell receptor beta chains derived from one specimen sequenced in a study of shared clonotypes between healthy human individuals. Data came from immunoSEQ multiplex PCR; TCRdb stores just in-frame clones and leaves some out. The data hold approximately 640,000 clones, with approximately 79% observed a single time. Sequenced material: memory CD4+ T cells sorted from blood. This sample's subset: CD45RA-negative fraction. These receptors were taken from a woman aged 25 to 39 in good health.

CDR3 nucleotide sequence: TGTGCCAGTACGACGGGAGGGCCAGGAGATACGCAGTATTTT. This encodes CASTTGGPGDTQYF. The gene calls are TRBV19 and TRBJ2-3; TRBD2 matches 8 bases. Per the germline V gene, CDR1 is LNHDA and CDR2 is SQIVND (reference sequence). V lost 7 bases and J lost 5; bases outside the gene matches: 8. The CDR3 sequence is 14 residues long.

This chain connects TRBV5-1 to TRBJ2-5; D gene unclear. Germline V gene sequence: CDR1 SGHRS, CDR2 YFSETQ. This CDR3 spans 16 amino acids. Trimming shortened V by 0 bases and J by 5 bases, and 17 bases separated the two germline ends. The CDR3 protein is CASSLEGRADTETQYF. In nucleotides, the CDR3 is TGCGCCAGCAGCTTGGAGGGCCGGGCGGATACGGAGACCCAGTACTTC.

The chain couples TRBV5-1 to TRBJ1-1, with D perhaps TRBD1 (6 bases). The V gene's germline CDR1 is SGHRS and CDR2 YFSETQ. The CDR3 has 14 residues. Trimming took 3 bases from V and 1 from J, leaving 10 bases between them. The CDR3 spells CASSSDSTNTEAFF. For the CDR3, the DNA is TGCGCCAGCAGCTCGGACAGTACGAACACTGAAGCTTTCTTT.